This entry lists 20 T cell receptor beta chains sequenced from one sample in a study of technical replicates of blood from several donors. The table came from immunoSEQ multiplex PCR; TCRdb's copy has only in-frame clones and leaves some out. The repertoire holds some 80,000 clones, with approximately 97% as singletons. Sequenced: T cells isolated from PBMCs. Receptor source: a human donor in good health.

V and J are TRBV5-4 and TRBJ2-1, with 13 bases aligning to TRBD2. The J segment lost 9 bases and the V segment lost 2 bases, leaving 5 bases of the junction unmatched. The CDR3 consists of 15 residues. In germline, CDR1 is SGHNT, CDR2 YYREEE (reference sequence). The CDR3 loop reads CASSFGLAGAFEQFF. The CDR3 nucleotides are TGTGCCAGCAGCTTTGGACTAGCGGGAGCTTTTGAGCAGTTCTTC.

This clone was seen once. The chain joins TRBV7-3 to TRBJ2-1; 7 bases agree with TRBD1. The CDR3 consists of 15 residues. Germline trimming cut 0 bases from V and 6 bases from J; bases unmatched to any gene: 5. From germline, CDR1 is SGHTA and CDR2 FQGTGA. The CDR3 region is CASSLTWGQFNEQFF. CDR3 nucleotides: TGTGCCAGCAGCTTAACGTGGGGACAGTTCAATGAGCAGTTCTTC.

The rearrangement joins TRBV27 to TRBJ2-5, with no clear D. The germline gives CDR1 MNHEY, CDR2 SMNVEV (reference sequence). The ends were cut back, 8 bases at V and 2 bases at J, with 12 bases in the middle. This CDR3 has 13 residues. The CDR3 bases are TGTGCCAGCTCCCTTGGCAGACAAGAGACCCAGTACTTC. The encoded protein is CASSLGRQETQYF.

The chain joins TRBV18 to TRBJ2-2, with 10 bases matching TRBD1. The junction had 2 bases not matched to a gene; V was cut back by 3 bases and J by 7 bases. The CDR3 is 14 amino acids. Germline V gene data show CDR1 as KGHSH and CDR2 as LQKENI. The CDR3 reads CASSPGQGIGELFF. The CDR3 nucleotides are TGTGCCAGCTCACCGGGACAGGGGATCGGGGAGCTGTTTTTT.

The V gene is TRBV6-5, the J gene TRBJ2-3, with a weak D call TRBD2 (6 bases). The CDR3 spans 16 residues. The germline V gene has CDR1 MNHEY and CDR2 SVGAGI. V was trimmed by 0 bases and J by 2 bases, leaving 12 bases between them. As DNA, the CDR3 is TGTGCCAGCAGTTACTCCGGGGGTACTAACACAGATACGCAGTATTTT. Its protein is CASSYSGGTNTDTQYF.

V is TRBV5-3 and J is TRBJ1-2; the match to TRBD1 covers 8 bases. TRBV5-3 is flagged as an ORF with uncertain function. Losses at the gene ends were 4 bases for V and 1 base for J; bases not matched to a gene: 6. CDR3 size: 15 residues. CDR3 residues: CARSPDRALNYGYTF. The CDR3 region has the DNA TGTGCCAGAAGCCCGGACAGGGCCCTTAACTATGGCTACACCTTC.

This chain connects TRBV7-9 to TRBJ2-2; tentatively, D is TRBD1 (5 bases). The CDR3 totals 14 residues. V dropped 6 bases and J dropped 4 bases, with 12 bases sitting between them. Germline lookup yields CDR1 SEHNR and CDR2 FQNEAQ (reference sequence). CDR3 amino acids: CASRKGQGTGELFF. CDR3 DNA: TGTGCCAGCAGAAAAGGGCAGGGCACCGGGGAGCTGTTTTTT.

The chain recombines TRBV7-2 with TRBJ2-2; 10 nucleotides align to TRBD2. From germline, CDR1 is SGHTA and CDR2 FQGNSA. The ends lost 1 base at V and 2 bases at J; junction bases unmatched: 4. The CDR3 has 17 residues. For the CDR3, the DNA is TGTGCCAGCAGCTTAGGAGCGGGAGGGCCCAACACCGGGGAGCTGTTTTTT. It encodes CASSLGAGGPNTGELFF.

CDR3 DNA sequence: TGCAGCTCCGGCCAGCGGGGCTTTACAGATACGCAGTATTTT. As protein: CSSGQRGFTDTQYF. The chain combines TRBV29-1 with TRBJ2-3, with TRBD2 matching over 7 bases. Germline-derived CDR1 and CDR2 are SQVTM and ANQGSEA. The CDR3 totals 14 residues. Trimming at V came to 8 bases and at J to 3 bases, leaving 11 bases not matched to a gene.

The J gene is TRBJ2-5, the V gene TRBV4-3; no reliable D call. CDR1 is LGHNA, CDR2 YSLEER, per germline. V lost 0 bases, J lost 5 bases, and 7 bases lay in between. There are 13 residues in the CDR3. CDR3 protein: CASSQDIEETQYF. CDR3 coding DNA: TGCGCCAGCAGCCAAGATATTGAGGAGACCCAGTACTTC.

This rearrangement joins TRBV6-5 to TRBJ1-1, with D uncertain. The V and J ends lost 5 bases and 5 bases respectively, with 15 bases between them. In germline, CDR1 is MNHEY, CDR2 SVGAGI. The CDR3 totals 14 residues. For the CDR3, the DNA is TGTGCCAGCAGTCCCGGCGGGTCGAGGACTGAAGCTTTCTTT. It is translated as CASSPGGSRTEAFF.

The genes are TRBV2 and TRBJ1-2; 8 bases map to TRBD1. The V gene's germline CDR1 is SNHLY and CDR2 FYNNEI. Trimming at V came to 7 bases and at J to 2 bases, leaving 3 bases not matched to a gene. The CDR3 runs to 13 residues. CDR3 bases: TGTGCCAGCACTCGGACAGGGAACTATGGCTACACCTTC. It is translated as CASTRTGNYGYTF.

J is TRBJ2-7 and V is TRBV5-6, with 10 bases aligning to TRBD1. The CDR3 is made up of 13 amino acids. Looked up from germline, CDR1 is SGHDT and CDR2 is YYEEEE. V dropped 4 bases and J dropped 3; count of bases not matched to a gene: 1. CDR3 bases: TGTGCCAGCAGCCGGGACAGGGGCTACGAGCAGTACTTC. This translates into CASSRDRGYEQYF.

CDR3 in amino acids: CASSKGTSGTFYEQYF. The CDR3 nucleotides are TGTGCCAGCAGCAAAGGGACTAGCGGAACCTTTTACGAGCAGTACTTC. The genes are TRBV5-4 and TRBJ2-7; TRBD2 agrees at 11 bases. Germline assignment: CDR1 SGHNT and CDR2 YYREEE (reference sequence). The CDR3 runs 16 residues. After removal of 4 bases from V and 4 bases from J, the junction contained 10 bases not matched to a gene.

The V gene is TRBV7-2, the J gene TRBJ1-2, with D possibly being TRBD1 (5 bases). From germline, CDR1 is SGHTA and CDR2 FQGNSA. V shed 5 bases and J shed 4 bases, with 17 bases lying between them. The CDR3 length is 15 residues. The CDR3 protein is CASSEDIYPSYGYTF. In nucleotides, the CDR3 is TGTGCCAGCAGCGAGGACATCTACCCCTCCTATGGCTACACCTTC.

The chain recombines TRBV28 with TRBJ1-1, with 7 bases lining up with TRBD1. The CDR3 sequence is 11 residues long. The germline CDR1 and CDR2 sequences are MDHEN and SYDVKM. The ends lost 4 bases at V and 7 bases at J; junction bases unmatched: 0. The chain's CDR3 is CASSYRGEAFF. As DNA, the CDR3 is TGTGCCAGCAGTTACAGGGGTGAAGCTTTCTTT.

The chain recombines TRBV19 with TRBJ2-1, with 11 bases aligning to TRBD2. V shed 6 bases, J shed 10 bases, and the junction held 14 bases outside the gene matches. Germline V CDR1 and CDR2: LNHDA, SQIVND (reference sequence). The CDR3 has 16 amino acids. CDR3 DNA sequence: TGTGCCAGTAGCCAAGGGGGAAGACTAGCGGGATTAGAGCAGTTCTTC. Protein sequence: CASSQGGRLAGLEQFF.

The chain couples TRBV6-4 to TRBJ2-7; D uncertain. CDR3 size: 15 residues. Trimming left V 3 bases short and J 2 bases short, with 14 bases between. Germline CDR1 MRHNA, CDR2 SNTAGT. CDR3 loop: CASSDNSGGTYEQYF. In DNA form, the CDR3 reads TGTGCCAGCAGTGATAATAGTGGCGGCACCTACGAGCAGTACTTC.

V usage is TRBV30 and J usage is TRBJ1-4, with 10 positions matching TRBD1. Germline V gene data show CDR1 as GTSNPN and CDR2 as SVGIG (reference sequence). V shed 2 bases, J shed 6 bases, and the junction held 6 bases outside the gene matches. CDR3 length: 15 residues. The CDR3: CAWSSPGQGYEKLFF. The CDR3 nucleotides read TGTGCCTGGAGTTCCCCGGGACAGGGGTATGAAAAACTGTTTTTT. Filled out from reference TRBV30 and TRBJ1-4, the complete variable domain reads SQTIHQWPATLVQPVGSPLSLECTVEGTSNPNLYWYRQAAGRGLQLLFYSVGIGQISSEVPQNLSASRPQDRQFILSSKKLLLSDSGFYLCAWSSPGQGYEKLFFGSGTQLSVL.

The chain employs TRBV4-3 and TRBJ2-7; 8 nucleotides line up with TRBD2. The ends lost 4 bases at V and 6 bases at J; junction bases unmatched: 5. The CDR3 sequence is 13 residues long. CDR1 LGHNA and CDR2 YSLEER come from the germline V gene. This CDR3 reads CASSPGLGLEQYF. CDR3 in DNA: TGCGCCAGCAGCCCGGGACTAGGTCTCGAGCAGTACTTC.